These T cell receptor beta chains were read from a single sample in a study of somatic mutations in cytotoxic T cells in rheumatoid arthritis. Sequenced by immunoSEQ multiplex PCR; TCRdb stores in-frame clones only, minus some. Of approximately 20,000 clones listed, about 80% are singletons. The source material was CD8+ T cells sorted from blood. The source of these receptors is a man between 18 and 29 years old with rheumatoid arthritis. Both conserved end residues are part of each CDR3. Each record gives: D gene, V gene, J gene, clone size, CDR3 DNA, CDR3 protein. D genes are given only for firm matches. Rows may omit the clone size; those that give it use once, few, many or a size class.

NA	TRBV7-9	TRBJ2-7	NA	TGTGCCAGCAGCCCGAAGGTCTACGAGCAGTACTTC	CASSPKVYEQYF
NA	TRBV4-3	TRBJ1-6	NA	TGCGCCAGCAGCCAGGAGTCAGGGCTCAATTCACCCCTCCACTTT	CASSQESGLNSPLHF
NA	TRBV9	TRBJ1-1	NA	TGTGCCAGCAGCGTAGAAATGAACACTGAAGCTTTCTTT	CASSVEMNTEAFF
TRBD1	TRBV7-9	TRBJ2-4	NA	TGTGCCAGCAGCCCGACAGGGGGAAAGGCCAAAAACATTCAGTACTTC	CASSPTGGKAKNIQYF
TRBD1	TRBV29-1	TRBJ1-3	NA	TGCAGCGTTGAAGATATCGGGGACAGCTCTGGAAACACCATATATTTT	CSVEDIGDSSGNTIYF
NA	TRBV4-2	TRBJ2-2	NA	TGTGCCAGCACTAACACCGGGGAGCTGTTTTTT	CASTNTGELFF
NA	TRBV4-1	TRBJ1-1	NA	TGCGCCAGCAGCCATATGGAGGCTGAAGCTTTCTTT	CASSHMEAEAFF
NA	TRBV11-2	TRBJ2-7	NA	TGTGCCAGCAGCCATCGCGACGAGCAGTACTTC	CASSHRDEQYF
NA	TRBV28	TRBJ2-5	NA	TGTGCCAGCAGTTTAGAAGGGTGGGAGACCCAGTACTTC	CASSLEGWETQYF
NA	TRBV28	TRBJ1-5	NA	TGTGCCAGCAGTTTCCTGGGCAATCAGCCCCAGCATTTT	CASSFLGNQPQHF
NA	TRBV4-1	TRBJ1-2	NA	TGCGCCAGCAGCCCTTCGGCTAGGACAAGAAACTATGGCTACACCTTC	CASSPSARTRNYGYTF
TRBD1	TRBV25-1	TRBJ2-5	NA	TGTGCCAGCAGTGAAATATCGGGACAGGAAGAGACCCAGTACTTC	CASSEISGQEETQYF
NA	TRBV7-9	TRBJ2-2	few	TGTGCCAGCAGTTCCAGACGGCCGAACACCGGGGAGCTGTTTTTT	CASSSRRPNTGELFF
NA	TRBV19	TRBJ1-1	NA	TGTGCCAGTAGTATACAGGGAAACACTGAAGCTTTCTTT	CASSIQGNTEAFF
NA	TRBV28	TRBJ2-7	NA	TGTGCCAGCAGTTTATCCCTTACCTACGAGCAGTACTTC	CASSLSLTYEQYF